This TCR beta chain was documented in a study of T cells in Graves' hyperthyroidism and ophthalmopathy (dated by TCRdb to between 2019 and 2020). Regarding the research as a whole: Peripheral blood was sampled at the time of initial diagnosis, prior to any treatment. Whether ophthalmopathy could be predicted prospectively was tested in an independent validation cohort made up of about 20 hyperthyroidism patients plus 17 patients who later progressed to ophthalmopathy. After blood sampling, hyperthyroidism patients were treated with methimazole at a starting dose of 30 mg daily, and ophthalmopathy patients were treated with high-dose intravenous methylprednisolone. In addition, the study compared T-cell repertoires in thyroid tissue and in blood from roughly six Graves' hyperthyroidism patients. TCR V-J signatures able to tell the groups apart were searched for in a discovery cohort of approximately 95 patients, of whom around 42 had Graves' ophthalmopathy and about 60 had stable Graves' hyperthyroidism. For training and testing, the approximately 92 patients in the discovery cohort were randomly divided in a 7:3 ratio. The paper reports TCR Vbeta CDR3 sequencing of some 140 peripheral blood samples: under 45 ophthalmopathy, about 75 hyperthyroidism and around 17 progressor patients.

Ten or more counts support this clonotype. Its antigen is currently not known. Base qualities are not recorded, but no much larger clone differs from it by a single base. V has 4 bases trimmed and J has 4 bases trimmed; junction bases matching no gene number 6. The CDR3 starts with the cysteine, ends with the phenylalanine, and has 14 residues. Only the CDR3 region is kept as DNA, spanning 42 bases read in frame from base 1. CDR1 and CDR2, per the germline V gene (reference sequence), are SEHNR and FQNEAQ. Stable Graves' hyperthyroidism was defined as the absence of progression to ophthalmopathy over 18 months of follow-up. Hyperthyroidism patients were aged 18 to 65 years and newly diagnosed, with disease duration of less than 2 months. Exclusion was applied to patients with uncontrolled infections, other autoimmune diseases, pregnancy or lactation. Diagnoses were established on the basis of clinical symptoms, serum thyroxine and TRAb, thyroid ultrasound, and orbital computed tomography. PBMCs were isolated from about 10 ml of fresh peripheral blood by Ficoll-Paque density gradient centrifugation. Total RNA was extracted using Trizol reagent, and RNA quality was assessed on an Agilent 2100 Bioanalyzer.

Summary of the overall study and its limitations: Ophthalmopathy was separated from stable hyperthyroidism by a 13 V-J signature model, with around 90% sensitivity and roughly 81% specificity obtained in cross-validation and 80%/75% obtained in testing. Most expanded thyroid clonotypes (frequency above 0.001) were also detected in blood, a finding suggesting that blood repertoires may reflect thyroid immune responses. No statistical method was used to set the sample size in advance, and investigators knew the group allocation. In validation, the model predicted progression to ophthalmopathy with just under 71% sensitivity and roughly 72% specificity, a median of around six months before onset.

The TCR beta CDR3 regions were amplified from the RNA transcripts. The TCR CDR3 was subjected to a first round of RT-PCR using the HTBI primer set and the Qiagen OneStep RT-PCR kit. Libraries were constructed in a second round of multiplex PCR, after which size selection and purification were carried out. Sequencing of the libraries was done on an Illumina HiSeq2000 using paired-end 100 bp reads. Under the source paper's analysis protocol: Raw data were processed with SOAPnuke, discarding reads with adapters, uncalled bases, mean Phred below 15, or no exact constant-primer or identifier match. High-quality paired reads were merged with COPE v1.2.5, and unique nucleotide sequences were defined as clonotypes. MiTCR v1.1 was used to align clonotypes to the IMGT TRBV, TRBD and TRBJ reference segments. The analysis included only V-J combinations with a frequency above 0.0001, which together covered around 99% of the repertoires. A TCS score was defined as the ratio between F50 (clonal expansion) and ExV (chaos), using BLOSUM62-based TCRdist between CDR3 peptides within each V-J. Welch's t-statistics and random forest reduced fewer than 600 V-J features to some 14, which were used in a naive Bayes classifier (R e1071). Through fastp at Q25 and MiXCR, TCRdb rebuilt clones from the public reads, retaining in-frame beta chains. Entries are consolidated by CDR3 protein sequence, retaining the most common genes and DNA. The V and J calls reflect TCRdb's pipeline rather than the authors' work. The sample contains approximately 610,000 distinct CDR3 sequences, 15% to 20% of them found a single time. 18% of the sample is taken by the ten largest.

The sequenced sample consisted of blood. The TCR was taken from a woman younger than 35 with Graves' hyperthyroidism. Rearrangement joined TRBV7-9 to TRBJ2-5; the junction holds 7 bases that match TRBD2. In nucleotides, the sequence is TGTGCCAGCAGCTCGACTACTAGCGCAGAGACCCAGTACTTC. The resulting protein is CASSSTTSAETQYF.